Shown below are 17 T cell receptor beta chains from a single sample sequenced in a study of Graves' ophthalmopathy and Graves' hyperthyroidism. Scientists amplified the TCR beta CDR3 regions from RNA transcripts. First-round RT-PCR with HTBI primers preceded a second-round multiplex PCR. Each CDR3 protein is one row after TCRdb ran MiXCR on the multiplex PCR reads. The sample includes fewer than 600,000 distinct CDR3 sequences, approximately 15% of them seen just once. The specimen sequenced was blood. The receptors originated from a woman in her twenties or thirties with Graves' ophthalmopathy.

In its sample, this clonotype was seen many times. The chain carries TRBV27 and TRBJ2-7; 7 bases fit TRBD1. CDR3 length: 14 amino acids. The ends lost 5 bases at V and 2 bases at J; junction bases unmatched: 6. Germline V gene lookup returns CDR1 MNHEY and CDR2 SMNVEV (reference sequence). The CDR3 nucleotides are TGTGCCAGCAGTCCCACAGGGGAGCCCTACGAGCAGTACTTC. Translating it yields CASSPTGEPYEQYF.

This clonotype was recorded at least ten times. The chain recombines TRBV9 with TRBJ2-7; D not resolved. The V end lost 1 base, the J end lost 6 bases, and 11 bases lay between the germline ends. The CDR3 has 13 amino acids. Per the germline V gene, CDR1 is SGDLS and CDR2 is YYNGEE. CDR3 protein: CASSVNRFSEQYF. CDR3 nucleotide sequence: TGTGCCAGCAGCGTAAACCGGTTCTCCGAGCAGTACTTC.

The gene calls are TRBV7-8 and TRBJ2-7; 7 bases agree with TRBD1. The CDR3 loop spans 15 amino acids. With 3 bases clipped from V and 4 bases from J, the junction kept 9 bases outside the gene matches. CDR1 SGHVS and CDR2 FQNEAQ come from the germline V gene. CDR3: CASSLLPGGMYEQYF. CDR3 coding DNA: TGTGCCAGCAGCTTGCTGCCAGGGGGTATGTACGAGCAGTACTTC.

This clonotype was recorded many times. The rearrangement uses TRBV10-1 and TRBJ2-7; the match to TRBD2 covers 9 bases. The CDR3 runs 15 residues. V lost 3 bases, J lost 2 bases, and 5 bases stayed unmatched. CDR1 and CDR2 from the germline V gene are WNHNN and SYGVQD (reference sequence). The CDR3: CASSESSGRTYEQYF. Written as DNA, the CDR3 is TGCGCCAGCAGTGAATCGAGCGGGAGGACCTACGAGCAGTACTTC.

This clonotype was counted at least ten times. The chain joins TRBV20-1 to TRBJ2-3; D is unclear. In germline, CDR1 is DFQATT, CDR2 SNEGSKA (reference sequence). V lost 6 bases to trimming and J lost 2 bases, with 15 bases between them. The CDR3 runs 14 residues. DNA of the CDR3: TGCAGTGCAAACGCGCTTGGGAACACAGATACGCAGTATTTT. Protein sequence: CSANALGNTDTQYF.

This clonotype has just a few counts. This chain links TRBV18 with TRBJ2-7; 9 nucleotides align to TRBD1. J gave up 2 bases and V 6 bases, and 8 bases lay outside the gene matches. This CDR3 is built from 15 residues. Per germline, CDR1 KGHSH and CDR2 LQKENI. The CDR3 loop reads CASSPGQGAPYEQYF. In nucleotides, the CDR3 is TGTGCCAGCTCGCCGGGACAGGGTGCGCCCTACGAGCAGTACTTC.

There are a few counts of this clonotype. This clone may be a read error of a much larger clone one base away. The J gene is TRBJ2-7, the V gene TRBV27; D is undetermined. The germline CDR1 and CDR2 sequences are MNHEY and SMNVEV (reference sequence). The CDR3 runs to 13 residues. Here the CDR3 DNA reads TGTGCCAGCACTACCTTTAGCTCCTACGATCAGTACTTC. Protein sequence: CASTTFSSYDQYF.

V is TRBV7-6 and J is TRBJ1-2; TRBD1 aligns across 8 bases. From germline, CDR1 is SGHVS and CDR2 FNYEAQ. Losses at the gene ends were 0 bases for V and 4 bases for J; bases not matched to a gene: 4. The CDR3 contains 15 residues. The CDR3 protein is CASSLAPGGSYGYTF. The CDR3 DNA reads as TGTGCCAGCAGCTTAGCCCCAGGGGGCAGCTATGGCTACACCTTC.

A few counts support this clonotype. CDR3 protein: CASSAASGEILRPYGYTF. The CDR3, as DNA: TGTGCCAGCAGCGCCGCATCAGGAGAGATCCTGAGGCCCTATGGCTACACCTTC. V and J are TRBV9 and TRBJ1-2; D not resolved. Germline CDR1 reads SGDLS; CDR2 reads YYNGEE. V was trimmed by 3 bases and J by 4 bases, leaving 25 bases between them. There are 18 residues in the CDR3.

The chain is built from TRBV5-1 and TRBJ2-7, with 9 bases that match TRBD1. J lost 5 bases, V lost 0 bases, and 6 bases had no gene match. CDR3 length: 15 residues. Germline-derived CDR1 and CDR2 are SGHRS and YFSETQ. This chain's CDR3 is CASSLDGQGSDEQYF. CDR3 nucleotides: TGCGCCAGCAGCTTGGACGGACAGGGGAGCGACGAGCAGTACTTC.

The chain combines TRBV20-1 with TRBJ2-5, with 14 nucleotides matching TRBD2. Germline lookup yields CDR1 DFQATT and CDR2 SNEGSKA (reference sequence). V lost 5 bases to trimming and J lost 1 base; unmatched junction nucleotides: 9. The CDR3 has 17 amino acids. As DNA, the CDR3 is TGCAGTGCTGAAGCTCCGACTAGCGGGAGGGTCCAAGAGACCCAGTACTTC. This codes for CSAEAPTSGRVQETQYF.

The table lists this clonotype with many counts. This chain uses TRBV6-5 with TRBJ2-7; 9 bases are shared with TRBD1. The CDR3 spans 16 residues. V trimming: 0 bases; J trimming: 3 bases; junction bases outside the gene matches: 6. Germline assignment: CDR1 MNHEY and CDR2 SVGAGI. CDR3 coding DNA: TGTGCCAGCAGTTACTCGAGAGAGACAGGGGGCTACGAGCAGTACTTC. Translated, it gives CASSYSRETGGYEQYF.

This clonotype was seen ten or more times. The chain links TRBV5-1 to TRBJ2-7; TRBD2 is a possible D gene (6 bases). The V and J ends lost 4 bases and 3 bases respectively, with 14 bases between them. The CDR3 has 14 amino acids. In germline, CDR1 is SGHRS, CDR2 YFSETQ. CDR3 in DNA: TGCGCCAGCAGCAACTACCAGGGAGGCTACGAGCAGTACTTC. Residues: CASSNYQGGYEQYF.

This clonotype was observed many times. The chain carries TRBV4-1 and TRBJ1-1; D might be TRBD1 (5 bases). The CDR3 length is 14 residues. Per the germline V gene, CDR1 is MGHRA and CDR2 is YSYEKL. V was shortened by 6 bases and J by 8 bases, with 19 bases between the two germline ends. CDR3 DNA: TGCGCCAGCAGTCGTGTCGTTTCAGGGACCGAAGCTTTCTTT. This encodes CASSRVVSGTEAFF.

At least ten counts were recorded for this clonotype. The J gene is TRBJ2-2, the V gene TRBV19; D is unresolved. Trimming took 4 bases from V and 4 from J, leaving 7 bases between them. The CDR3 is 13 amino acids. Germline V gene data show CDR1 as LNHDA and CDR2 as SQIVND (reference sequence). The DNA for the CDR3 is TGTGCCAGTAGTAACAAGCGCACCGGGGAGCTGTTTTTT. Its translation is CASSNKRTGELFF.

The chain combines TRBV28 with TRBJ1-2, with 8 bases identical to TRBD1. V lost 3 bases, J lost 8 bases, and 11 bases stayed unmatched. Germline V gene data show CDR1 as MDHEN and CDR2 as SYDVKM. The CDR3 totals 15 residues. DNA of the CDR3: TGTGCCAGCAGTTTCCCACAGGGGGAGGCCTACGGCTACACCTTC. It yields the protein CASSFPQGEAYGYTF.

Of note for this clonotype: One junction end does not reproduce the germline sequence, and a read error may be involved. The chain carries TRBV4-2 and TRBJ1-5, with D tentatively TRBD1 (5 bases). The CDR3 is made up of 15 amino acids. The germline CDR1 and CDR2 sequences are LGHNA and YNFKEQ. CDR3 protein: CASSQDLAAWGPRHF. In nucleotides, the CDR3 is TGTGCCAGCAGCCAAGATTTGGCGGCCTGGGGACCCCGGCATTTT.